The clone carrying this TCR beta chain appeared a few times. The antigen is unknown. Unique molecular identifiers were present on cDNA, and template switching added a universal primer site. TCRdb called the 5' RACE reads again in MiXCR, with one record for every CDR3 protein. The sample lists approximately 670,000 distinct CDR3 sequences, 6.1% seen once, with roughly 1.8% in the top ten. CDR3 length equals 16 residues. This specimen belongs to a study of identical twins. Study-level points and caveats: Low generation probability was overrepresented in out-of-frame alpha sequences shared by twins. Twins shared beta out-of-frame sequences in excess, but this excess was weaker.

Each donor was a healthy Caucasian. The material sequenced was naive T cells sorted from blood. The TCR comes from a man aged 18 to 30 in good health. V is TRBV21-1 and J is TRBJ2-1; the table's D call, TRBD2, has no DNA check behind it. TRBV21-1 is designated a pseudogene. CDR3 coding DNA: TGTGCCAGCAGCAAAGGGAAGCCCTCCCTCTACAATGAGCAGTTCTTC. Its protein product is CASSKGKPSLYNEQFF.